This is a list of T cell receptor beta chains from one sample in a study of OX40 agonist ivuxolimab in advanced cancers. TCRdb's copy holds only in-frame clones and misses some; the assay was immunoSEQ multiplex PCR. The sample has tens of thousands of clones; about 92% are singletons. Here the sequenced sample was CD4+ or CD8+ T cells sorted from blood, taken in a trial of the OX40 agonist ivuxolimab. The receptors originated from an adult with an advanced solid tumor such as melanoma, head and neck, liver or kidney cancer. Both conserved end residues are part of each CDR3. A D gene is named only where the DNA matches it firmly. A row's size may be missing; if present it is once, few, many or a size class.

clone_size | d_call | j_call | v_call | cdr3_nt | cdr3_aa
NA | TRBD1 | TRBJ2-7 | TRBV11-1 | TGTGCCAGCAGCTCGACAGGGGTCTACGAGCAGTACTTC | CASSSTGVYEQYF
NA | NA | TRBJ2-7 | TRBV6-5 | TGTGCCAGCAGTTACTCTTGGGGGATCTCCTACGAGCAGTACTTC | CASSYSWGISYEQYF
once | NA | TRBJ2-7 | TRBV6-5 | TGTGCCAGCAGCCCCCAGAGCCGAAGCTCCTACGAGCAGTACTTC | CASSPQSRSSYEQYF
once | NA | TRBJ1-5 | TRBV6-1 | TGTGCCAGCAGGGCAGGGAGTCAGCCCCAGCATTTT | CASRAGSQPQHF
NA | NA | TRBJ1-4 | TRBV2 | TGTGCCAGCAGTGAGACATGGGCAACTAATGAAAAACTGTTTTTT | CASSETWATNEKLFF
NA | NA | TRBJ2-3 | TRBV5-1 | TGCGCCAGCAGCCCCAAGGGGGTCGCCACAGATACGCAGTATTTT | CASSPKGVATDTQYF
NA | TRBD2 | TRBJ2-2 | TRBV9 | TGTGCCAGCAGCGTGAGGACTAGGACCGGGGAGCTGTTTTTT | CASSVRTRTGELFF
NA | TRBD1 | TRBJ2-4 | TRBV7-3 | TGTGCCAGCAGCCCCAACCCGGACAGGGGGAACATTCAGTACTTC | CASSPNPDRGNIQYF
NA | TRBD1 | TRBJ2-7 | TRBV25-1 | TGTGCCAGCAGTGGGCCGGGGACAGGGTACACCTACGAGCAGTACTTC | CASSGPGTGYTYEQYF
NA | NA | TRBJ2-2 | TRBV19 | TGTGCCAGTAGTATCTCGGTCGGGGAGCTGTTTTTT | CASSISVGELFF
NA | TRBD1 | TRBJ2-1 | TRBV7-9 | TGTGCCAGCAGCTTCGGACAGGGGGCATATGAGCAGTTCTTC | CASSFGQGAYEQFF
NA | NA | TRBJ2-3 | TRBV6-1 | TGTGCCAGCAGTGAAGCGCTTCTGGGGATTTCCGATACGCAGTATTTT | CASSEALLGISDTQYF
NA | NA | TRBJ1-5 | TRBV6-5 | TGTGCCAGCAGTTACGGGGAGGGTAGCAATCAGCCCCAGCATTTT | CASSYGEGSNQPQHF
NA | NA | TRBJ2-3 | TRBV6-1 | TGTGCCGTACAAATGGGCACAGATACGCAGTATTTT | CAVQMGTDTQYF
NA | NA | TRBJ1-3 | TRBV27 | TGTGCCAGCAGTTCGACATTCTCTGGAAACACCATATATTTT | CASSSTFSGNTIYF
NA | NA | TRBJ2-2 | TRBV7-8 | TGTGCCAGCAGCTTTAGCGTAAACACCGGGGAGCTGTTTTTT | CASSFSVNTGELFF